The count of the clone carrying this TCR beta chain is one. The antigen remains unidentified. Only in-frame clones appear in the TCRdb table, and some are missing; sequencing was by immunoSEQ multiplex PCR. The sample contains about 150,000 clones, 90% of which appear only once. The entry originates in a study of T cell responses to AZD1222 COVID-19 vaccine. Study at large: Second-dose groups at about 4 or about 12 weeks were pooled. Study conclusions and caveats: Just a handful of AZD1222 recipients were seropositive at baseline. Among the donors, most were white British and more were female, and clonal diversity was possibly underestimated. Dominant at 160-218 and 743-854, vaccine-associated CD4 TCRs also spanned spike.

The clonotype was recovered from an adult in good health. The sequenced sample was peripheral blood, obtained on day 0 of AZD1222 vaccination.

The CDR3 coding sequence is TGCAGTGAAGGGGGCACTGAAGCTTTCTTT. Amino acid sequence: CSEGGTEAFF. J is TRBJ1-1 and V is TRBV20-1; weak D call: TRBD1 (6 bases). CDR1 DFQATT and CDR2 SNEGSKA come from the germline V gene (reference sequence). The germline V and J ends were trimmed by 7 bases and 4 bases, with 7 bases remaining between them. The CDR3 length is 10 residues.